Listed below are T cell receptor beta chains from one sample, sequenced in a study of neurological immune-mediated disorders. One entry per CDR3 protein results from TCRdb running MiXCR on the 5' RACE reads. The sample shows some 38,000 distinct CDR3 sequences, under 4% of them seen only once. Sequenced: PBMCs. These receptors all stem from an older woman with multiple sclerosis. Each CDR3 is given without its conserved first and last residue. The order of the fields is J gene, V gene, CDR3 protein.

j_call: TRBJ2-2; v_call: TRBV20-1; cdr3_aa: SARPPLTGLDTGELF
j_call: TRBJ2-3; v_call: TRBV18; cdr3_aa: ASSSGAPDTQY
j_call: TRBJ2-5; v_call: TRBV5-1; cdr3_aa: ASSLAMKETQY
j_call: TRBJ2-2; v_call: TRBV13; cdr3_aa: ASSPQVDTGELF
j_call: TRBJ1-5; v_call: TRBV3-1; cdr3_aa: ASSQEEAKNQPQH
j_call: TRBJ1-2; v_call: TRBV6-1; cdr3_aa: ASSLSLYGYT
j_call: TRBJ1-5; v_call: TRBV20-1; cdr3_aa: SARAPGQGGNQPQH
j_call: TRBJ2-6; v_call: TRBV12-3/TRBV12-4; cdr3_aa: ASRLGGANVLT
j_call: TRBJ2-7; v_call: TRBV20-1; cdr3_aa: SARDLTEAQY
j_call: TRBJ1-6; v_call: TRBV6-5; cdr3_aa: ASRPSGNHSPLH
j_call: TRBJ1-1; v_call: TRBV7-9; cdr3_aa: ASSRGIEAF
j_call: TRBJ2-7; v_call: TRBV5-1; cdr3_aa: ASSFGSGGGEQY
j_call: TRBJ2-7; v_call: TRBV7-9; cdr3_aa: ASSSGTGSRSTYEQY
j_call: TRBJ1-1; v_call: TRBV19; cdr3_aa: ASSIGRRAEAF
j_call: TRBJ2-1; v_call: TRBV12-3/TRBV12-4; cdr3_aa: ASSPSRDRRNNEQF
j_call: TRBJ2-5; v_call: TRBV5-5; cdr3_aa: ASNTLAGPLGTQY
j_call: TRBJ2-7; v_call: TRBV7-2; cdr3_aa: ASSSQTGYEQY
j_call: TRBJ2-2; v_call: TRBV5-5; cdr3_aa: ASSLGTGGFGELF
j_call: TRBJ2-3; v_call: TRBV11-2; cdr3_aa: ASSLMVDTQY
j_call: TRBJ1-6; v_call: TRBV7-9; cdr3_aa: ASKRDRDSPLH
j_call: TRBJ2-3; v_call: TRBV5-1; cdr3_aa: ASSPGLAGDSTDTQY
j_call: TRBJ2-6; v_call: TRBV5-1; cdr3_aa: ASSTYQGFGANVLT
j_call: TRBJ2-3; v_call: TRBV12-1; cdr3_aa: ASSDRRLTSTDTQY
j_call: TRBJ1-2; v_call: TRBV6-5; cdr3_aa: ASSYLGTGYGYT
j_call: TRBJ2-3; v_call: TRBV25-1; cdr3_aa: ASSETGLLTDTQY
j_call: TRBJ1-2; v_call: TRBV20-1; cdr3_aa: SVPAGTENYGYT
j_call: TRBJ1-4; v_call: TRBV5-1; cdr3_aa: ASSLAGDGKKLF
j_call: TRBJ2-5; v_call: TRBV18; cdr3_aa: ASSPSQILRETQY
j_call: TRBJ2-5; v_call: TRBV5-6; cdr3_aa: ASSPKGRTQETQY
j_call: TRBJ2-7; v_call: TRBV5-1; cdr3_aa: ASSYPRDRGFNYEQY
j_call: TRBJ1-1; v_call: TRBV20-1; cdr3_aa: SASGSNTEAF
j_call: TRBJ2-3; v_call: TRBV5-1; cdr3_aa: ASSLSVAGRGTDTQY
j_call: TRBJ2-7; v_call: TRBV29-1; cdr3_aa: SVGQSGYEQY